This TCR beta chain was profiled in a study of shared clonotypes between healthy human individuals (dated by TCRdb to 2019 to 2021). About the investigation overall: The cohort comprised a couple of women and a few men aged 18 to 49 years. Each donor's leukapheresis produced roughly between about 0.85 and 10 billion PBMCs. For each donor, CD4 naive and CD4 memory were each run on three plates, CD8 naive on two plates, and CD8 memory on one plate. Different laboratories and diverse techniques were used to prepare libraries and sequence TCR repertoires, to increase sequencing depth and limit assay-specific biases. To estimate repertoire size and how much clonotype sharing occurs between individuals, the study deeply sequenced the blood TCR repertoires of five healthy adults.

CD8 naive samples were obtained by positive selection for CCR7 among CD45RO-negative cells, yielding a CD45RA+CCR7+ population from which TemRA cells were excluded. The donors were healthy, HIV-negative adults with no recently reported acute infections or vaccinations. Only Caucasian adults living in Nashville, Tennessee, USA were represented among the donors. Blood was obtained by leukapheresis, after which PBMCs were separated by Ficoll-Histopaque density gradient centrifugation and cryopreserved in liquid nitrogen vapor phase. Analytical flow cytometry was used to check the purity and quantity of every magnetically sorted T cell population. Genomic DNA was isolated from every sorted fraction and measured by UV absorbance on a Nanodrop 2000c. What the study reported, not specific to this receptor: Incomplete sequencing was indicated by rarefaction of sorted-subset datasets, despite the large sequencing depth. Naive subsets generally had larger estimated clonotype richness than memory subsets did. The small number of donors limited the genetic and exposure-history diversity represented. Pairwise subsampling indicated that sequencing depth was expected to affect the degree of clonotype sharing among donors. Compared with non-shared clonotypes, clonotypes shared by all four sorted-subset donors had higher generation probabilities. When several donors were compared, the shared fraction of clonotypes was about 5.2% for naive CD4, around 3.5% for naive CD8, more than 2% for memory CD4, and less than 0.5% for memory CD8. Sampling was limited to blood, and TCR repertoires in tissue likely differ from TCR repertoires in blood.

The CDR3 runs 17 residues from the cysteine to the phenylalanine. The DNA shown is the 51-base CDR3, in frame from base 1. Sequences KGHSH (CDR1) and LQKENI (CDR2) are obtained from the germline V gene. V is trimmed back by 3 bases and J by 1 base, and the junction contains 10 bases that no gene match accounts for. TCR CDR3 regions were amplified from genomic DNA by multiplex PCR using the deep immunoSEQ assay. Extracted genomic DNA from each cell subset was spread evenly across all wells of several immunoSEQ 96-well plates, with each plate serving as a replicate. For sorted subsets, each replicate PCR was loaded with about 200 ng genomic DNA, equivalent to roughly 30,000 T cell genomes. Purified libraries were quantified with a Qubit 3.0 fluorometer, sized on a Bioanalyzer 2100, and re-quantified with the KAPA Library Quantification kit. Every immunoSEQ 96-well plate was sequenced on a separate single-read 150-cycle Illumina NextSeq 550 flow cell. For the original study's pipeline: The immunoSEQ output contained only junctional sequences without quality scores, so filtering could not match that applied to full-length reads. Sequences were annotated with PyIR, a Python wrapper for IgBLAST v1.9, using IMGT germline references to assign V/J genes and CDR3. Reads with weak V/J assignments (E-value above 1e-6), missing CDR3, stop codons, out-of-frame junctions, or ambiguous translated residues were removed. V3J clonotypes were defined as sequences sharing an identical inferred V gene, J gene, and CDR3 amino acid sequence. The percentage overlap between two repertoires was calculated by dividing the number of shared unique clonotypes by the size of the smaller repertoire. Three approaches were used to assess repertoire richness: RTK rarefaction, the Chao1 estimator, and Recon v2.1 estimates of unobserved clonotypes. For all TCRbeta clonotypes obtained by the gDNA method from a few donors, generation probabilities were computed with OLGA. As stored in TCRdb, this immuneACCESS dataset retains in-frame rearrangements with V and J assigned. A fraction of the clones does not appear; measured against another copy, unresolved V genes explain less than half of the discrepancy, and the remainder lacks a known reason. The V and J calls and clone size were taken over from that table, and D and trimming were inferred from the DNA. The sample table records about 680,000 clones; around 92% of these occur just once. The ten largest clones capture nearly 25% of the sample.

Details on this clone: This receptor's antigen is unknown. Base qualities were left out, and no much larger clone turns up one base away.

This chain joins TRBV18 to TRBJ1-2; 8 middle bases align to TRBD1. The receptor comes from a young man in good health. The source material was naive CD8+ T cells sorted from blood. The cell subset or site label here, explained by the study, means: CD45RA+CCR7+. The encoded CDR3 is CASSPGTGGTLNYGYTF. The base sequence is TGTGCCAGCTCACCCGGGACAGGAGGAACCCTTAACTATGGCTACACCTTC.